This note documents a single T cell receptor beta chain sequence. The antigen remains unidentified. The authors distributed each subset's genomic DNA evenly over several immunoSEQ plates. Libraries were prepared by immunoSEQ multiplex PCR; TCRdb keeps only in-frame clonotypes and omits some of them. The sample consists of roughly 1,000,000 clones, about 80% of them appearing once. The CD4+ fraction was divided into a CD45RA+ naive subset and a CD45RA-negative memory subset. The sample originates from a study of shared clonotypes between healthy human individuals. Regarding the study as a whole: Generation probability values for non-shared clonotypes were lower than those for clonotypes shared by all four donors.

The CDR3 totals 14 residues. Deletions cut 5 bases from V and 3 bases from J, with 13 bases between. In germline, CDR1 is SNHLY, CDR2 FYNNEI. This rearrangement joins TRBV2 to TRBJ1-1, with no clear D. The sequenced material came from memory CD4+ T cells from PBMCs. Subset defined: CD45RA-negative fraction. The sequence came from a young man in good health. Some clones in this sample may be carry-over from other donors' samples. CDR3 loop: CASSYGRDDTEAFF. Here the CDR3 DNA reads TGTGCCAGCAGTTACGGGAGGGATGACACTGAAGCTTTCTTT.